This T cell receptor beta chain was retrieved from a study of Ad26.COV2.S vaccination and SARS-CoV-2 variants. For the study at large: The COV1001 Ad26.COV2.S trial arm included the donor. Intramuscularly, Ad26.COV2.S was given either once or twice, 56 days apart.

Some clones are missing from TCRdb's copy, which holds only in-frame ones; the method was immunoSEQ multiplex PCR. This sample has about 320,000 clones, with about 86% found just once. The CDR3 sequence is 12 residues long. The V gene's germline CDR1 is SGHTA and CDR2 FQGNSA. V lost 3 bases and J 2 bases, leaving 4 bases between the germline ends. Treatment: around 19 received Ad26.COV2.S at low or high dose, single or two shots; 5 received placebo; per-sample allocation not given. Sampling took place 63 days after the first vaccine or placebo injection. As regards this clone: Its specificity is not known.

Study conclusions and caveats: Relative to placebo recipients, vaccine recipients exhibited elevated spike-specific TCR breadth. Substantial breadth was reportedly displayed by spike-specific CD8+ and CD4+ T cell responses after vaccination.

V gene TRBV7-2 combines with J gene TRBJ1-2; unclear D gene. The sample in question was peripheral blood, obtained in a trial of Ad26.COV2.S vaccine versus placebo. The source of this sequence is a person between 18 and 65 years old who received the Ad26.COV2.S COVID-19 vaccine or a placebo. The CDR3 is CASSFSNYGYTF. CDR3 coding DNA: TGTGCCAGCAGCTTTTCCAACTATGGCTACACCTTC.